The rows below give T cell receptor beta chains drawn from one sample of a study of Graves' ophthalmopathy and Graves' hyperthyroidism. TCRdb recomputed calls from the multiplex PCR reads with MiXCR, one row per CDR3 protein. The table lists roughly 700,000 distinct CDR3 sequences, about 44% of them singletons. The source material was peripheral blood. These receptors were obtained from an adult man with Graves' ophthalmopathy. The CDR3 runs from the conserved cysteine through the conserved F or W. The D gene is left open where the match is weak. Clone size is stated in some rows and not others, as once, few, many or a class when expanded.

J,V,D,size,CDR3,DNA
TRBJ1-5,TRBV5-6,TRBD1,few,CASSLAQGAVQPQHF,TGTGCCAGCAGCTTGGCGCAGGGGGCTGTTCAGCCCCAGCATTTT
TRBJ1-2,TRBV7-9,TRBD1,many,CASSLGDRAGYTF,TGTGCCAGCAGCTTAGGTGACAGGGCTGGCTACACCTTC
TRBJ2-5,TRBV15,TRBD2,.,CATSRGLAGAETQYF,TGTGCCACCAGCAGGGGACTAGCGGGGGCGGAGACCCAGTACTTC
TRBJ1-1,TRBV19,TRBD1,.,CASSYGVNRGTEAFF,TGTGCCAGTAGTTACGGGGTCAACAGGGGCACTGAAGCTTTCTTT
TRBJ1-4,TRBV7-9,.,many,CASSSYTTTNEKLFF,TGTGCCAGCAGCTCCTACACGACAACTAATGAAAAACTGTTTTTT
TRBJ1-3,TRBV5-1,.,.,CASSLGSDVSGNTIYF,TGCGCCAGCAGCTTGGGGTCGGACGTCTCTGGAAACACCATATATTTT
TRBJ1-4,TRBV20-1,.,.,CSARAEGNNEKLFF,TGCAGTGCTAGAGCAGAAGGGAATAATGAAAAACTGTTTTTT
TRBJ2-3,TRBV24-1,.,.,CATSDRTGGRTDTQYF,TGTGCCACCAGTGATCGGACTGGCGGTCGGACAGATACGCAGTATTTT
TRBJ1-6,TRBV25-1,.,.,CASFRGVSPLHF,TGTGCCAGTTTCAGGGGTGTTTCACCCCTCCACTTT
TRBJ1-1,TRBV24-1,.,few,CASSSTGTNTEAFF,TGTGCCAGCAGTTCGACAGGAACGAACACTGAAGCTTTCTTT
TRBJ2-6,TRBV12-3/TRBV12-4,.,few,CASSLEGRISGANVLTF,TGTGCCAGCAGTTTGGAGGGCAGGATCTCTGGGGCCAACGTCCTGACTTTC
TRBJ2-7,TRBV10-3,.,few,CAISEDSNRDEQYF,TGTGCCATCAGTGAGGACAGTAACCGGGACGAGCAGTACTTC
TRBJ1-4,TRBV29-1,TRBD1,many,CSVRTGTNEKLFF,TGCAGCGTTCGGACAGGGACTAATGAAAAACTGTTTTTT
TRBJ1-1,TRBV7-9,.,many,CASSLQGVTEAFF,TGTGCCAGCAGCTTACAGGGAGTCACTGAAGCTTTCTTT
TRBJ1-4,TRBV11-1,.,.,CASSVEFETDEKLFF,TGTGCCAGCAGCGTTGAATTCGAGACAGATGAAAAACTGTTTTTT
TRBJ2-5,TRBV11-2,TRBD1,many,CASSAQGAPGTQYF,TGTGCCAGCAGCGCCCAGGGGGCCCCAGGAACCCAGTACTTC
TRBJ2-7,TRBV7-9,.,few,CASSFRVSYEQYF,TGTGCCAGCAGCTTTCGCGTCTCCTACGAGCAGTACTTC
TRBJ2-5,TRBV19,.,many,CASRGETQYF,TGTGCCAGCAGAGGGGAGACCCAGTACTTC
TRBJ1-2,TRBV10-3,TRBD1,.,CASSSIGQGNYGYTF,TGTGCCAGCAGTAGCATAGGACAGGGGAACTATGGCTACACCTTC
TRBJ2-5,TRBV7-8,.,.,CASSPTTGRRQETQYF,TGTGCCAGCAGCCCCACCACAGGGAGAAGGCAAGAGACCCAGTACTTC
TRBJ2-5,TRBV29-1,.,.,CSVVVREYGQYF,TGCAGCGTTGTGGTCAGGGAATACGGGCAGTACTTC
TRBJ1-5,TRBV20-1,.,.,CSAKLPGTWGNQPQHF,TGCAGTGCTAAGCTTCCGGGGACATGGGGCAATCAGCCCCAGCATTTT
TRBJ2-2,TRBV7-9,.,.,CASSARTTTNTGELFF,TGTGCCAGCAGCGCCCGGACTACTACGAACACCGGGGAGCTGTTTTTT
TRBJ2-7,TRBV6-5,.,.,CASSSGDPGAGEQYF,TGTGCCAGCAGTTCTGGGGACCCAGGGGCTGGAGAGCAGTACTTC
TRBJ1-1,TRBV4-3,.,.,CASGSQRGITDTEAFF,TGCGCCAGCGGCAGCCAACGGGGGATCACGGACACTGAAGCTTTCTTT
TRBJ2-5,TRBV15,.,.,CATSSGRMGQETQYF,TGTGCCACCAGCAGTGGCCGGATGGGGCAAGAGACCCAGTACTTC
TRBJ2-7,TRBV2,TRBD1,many,CASRPTRQGHEQYF,TGTGCCAGCAGGCCAACTAGACAGGGGCACGAGCAGTACTTC
TRBJ1-1,TRBV9,.,.,CASSVGVGQGNTEAFF,TGTGCCAGCAGCGTAGGTGTAGGGCAGGGGAACACTGAAGCTTTCTTT
TRBJ2-7,TRBV2,.,.,CASSDRGLAYEQYF,TGTGCCAGCAGTGACAGGGGTCTAGCCTACGAGCAGTACTTC
TRBJ1-2,TRBV9,TRBD1,few,CASSSMGQGDYGYTF,TGTGCCAGCAGTTCGATGGGACAGGGAGACTATGGCTACACCTTC
TRBJ1-5,TRBV10-3,.,few,CASRRTGVKNQPQHF,TGTGCCAGCCGGCGAACAGGCGTGAAAAATCAGCCCCAGCATTTT
TRBJ1-6,TRBV25-1,.,few,CASSGTGLNSYNSPLHF,TGTGCCAGCAGTGGAACAGGGCTTAACTCCTATAATTCACCCCTCCACTTT
TRBJ2-5,TRBV7-9,.,.,CAWGHYQETQYF,TGTGCCTGGGGACACTACCAAGAGACCCAGTACTTC
TRBJ2-5,TRBV5-1,.,.,CASSLELAAEKETQYF,TGCGCCAGCAGCTTGGAACTAGCCGCCGAAAAAGAGACCCAGTACTTC
TRBJ1-2,TRBV20-1,.,.,CSARDVTGGNYGYTF,TGCAGTGCTAGAGATGTGACAGGCGGAAACTATGGCTACACCTTC
TRBJ1-2,TRBV29-1,.,many,CSVERVGNYGYTF,TGCAGCGTTGAACGCGTCGGGAACTATGGCTACACCTTC